A single sample gave rise to the 25 T cell receptor beta chains below, sequenced in a study of graft-versus-host responses after intestinal transplantation. Method: immunoSEQ multiplex PCR; TCRdb's copy keeps in-frame clones and lacks some. The table includes 15,000 to 20,000 clones, around nine tenths detected once. The sequences come from PBMCs, collected 110 days after intestinal transplant. These TCRs come from a human patient who received an intestinal transplant, so some T cells may come from the graft donor.

The chain recombines TRBV6-5 with TRBJ2-2; D perhaps matches TRBD1 (8 bases). V was pared by 5 bases and J by 6 bases, with 13 bases between. This CDR3 has 14 amino acids. The V gene's germline CDR1 is MNHEY and CDR2 SVGAGI. The CDR3: CASSPTGGAGELFF. CDR3 DNA sequence: TGTGCCAGCAGTCCAACAGGGGGGGCCGGGGAGCTGTTTTTT.

The chain recombines TRBV13 with TRBJ2-1, with 7 bases fitting TRBD2. CDR1 is PRHDT, CDR2 FYEKMQ, per germline (reference sequence). V was pared by 5 bases and J by 6 bases, with 7 bases of the junction left unmatched. The CDR3 loop spans 14 amino acids. CDR3 DNA sequence: TGTGCCAGCAGCATGCGGGAGAGGAGCAATGAGCAGTTCTTC. Translation gives CASSMRERSNEQFF.

The chain links TRBV4-1 to TRBJ2-3; D unclear. V was cut by 1 base and J by 2 bases, with 10 bases left in between. This CDR3 has 15 amino acids. Germline assignment: CDR1 MGHRA and CDR2 YSYEKL. In DNA form, the CDR3 reads TGCGCCAGCAGCCAAGTATCGGCGAACACAGATACGCAGTATTTT. Its translation: CASSQVSANTDTQYF.

The CDR3 nucleotides are TGTGCCAGCAGCTTAAAGGGGGGACTAGCGGGAGCGCGAACTAGCACAGATACGCAGTATTTT. Translating gives CASSLKGGLAGARTSTDTQYF. V gene TRBV7-3 combines with J gene TRBJ2-3; 14 nucleotides line up with TRBD2. This CDR3 comprises 21 residues. Germline values: CDR1 SGHTA, CDR2 FQGTGA. Trimming removed 1 base from V and 0 bases from J; junction bases left unmatched: 12.

The chain couples TRBV29-1 to TRBJ2-5; TRBD2 matches at 13 bases. Trimming cost V 4 bases and J 2 bases; bases outside gene matches: 10. CDR3 length: 17 amino acids. Germline V gene lookup returns CDR1 SQVTM and CDR2 ANQGSEA. CDR3 sequence reads: CSVGTSGRAVGQETQYF. CDR3 nucleotides: TGCAGCGTTGGAACTAGCGGGAGGGCCGTAGGTCAAGAGACCCAGTACTTC.

This chain uses TRBV28 with TRBJ1-1; the match to TRBD1 covers 8 bases. The CDR3 is made up of 14 amino acids. Germline CDR1 and CDR2: MDHEN and SYDVKM. J lost 3 bases, V lost 3 bases, and 3 bases had no gene match. The CDR3 sequence is CASSLTGEDTEAFF. DNA of the CDR3: TGTGCCAGCAGTTTGACAGGGGAGGACACTGAAGCTTTCTTT.

This chain joins TRBV19 and TRBJ1-2, with no clear D. Trimming took off 4 bases at V and 2 bases at J, with 14 bases between the two ends. Germline V lookup: CDR1 LNHDA, CDR2 SQIVND (reference sequence). This CDR3 contains 15 residues. DNA of the CDR3: TGTGCCAGTAGTACACAAGAGGACGGGAACTATGGCTACACCTTC. It codes for CASSTQEDGNYGYTF.

The J gene is TRBJ2-1, the V gene TRBV9; 13 bases fit TRBD2. V was clipped by 4 bases and J by 1 base; unmatched bases: 8. Germline values: CDR1 SGDLS, CDR2 YYNGEE. This CDR3 spans 18 amino acids. DNA for the CDR3: TGTGCCAGCAGCCCCTGGACTAGCGGGAGAGGTTCCTACAATGAGCAGTTCTTC. Its protein product is CASSPWTSGRGSYNEQFF.

For the CDR3, the DNA is TGTGCCAGCAGCAAAGACTGGACCCGTTATAGCAATCAGCCCCAGCATTTT. It specifies CASSKDWTRYSNQPQHF. This chain uses TRBV21-1 with TRBJ1-5. TRBV21-1 is given as a pseudogene. The CDR3 loop spans 17 amino acids.

The rearrangement joins TRBV5-1 to TRBJ1-1; D uncertain. The CDR3 is made up of 13 amino acids. CDR1 is SGHRS, CDR2 YFSETQ, per germline. V gave up 1 base and J gave up 6 bases, with 10 bases separating them. This CDR3 is CASSLLLDAEAFF. The CDR3 nucleotides are TGCGCCAGCAGCTTGCTGTTGGACGCTGAAGCTTTCTTT. Together with reference TRBV5-1 and TRBJ1-1, the CDR3 gives the full variable domain: KAGVTQTPRYLIKTRGQQVTLSCSPISGHRSVSWYQQTPGQGLQFLFEYFSETQRNKGNFPGRFSGRQFSNSRSEMNVSTLELGDSALYLCASSLLLDAEAFFGQGTRLTVV.

V and J are TRBV14 and TRBJ2-2; D gene uncertain. Trimming took off 4 bases at V and 5 bases at J, with 8 bases between the two ends. CDR3 size: 13 residues. Germline V gives CDR1 SGHDN, CDR2 FVKESK. The DNA of the CDR3 is TGTGCCAGCAGCCCCGACTGGACCGGGGAGCTGTTTTTT. It specifies CASSPDWTGELFF.

In its sample, this clone was seen once. The genes are TRBV15 and TRBJ2-5; D is unclear. The V end lost 1 base, the J end lost 1 base, and 10 bases lay between the germline ends. The V gene's germline CDR1 is LNHNV and CDR2 YYDKDF (reference sequence). The CDR3 is 15 amino acids. CDR3 region: CATSRAPPAQETQYF. CDR3 nucleotide sequence: TGTGCCACCAGCAGAGCCCCCCCGGCCCAAGAGACCCAGTACTTC.

Written as DNA, the CDR3 is TGTGCCAGCTATCCGGGAGGGCGTGGCGGCTACACCTTC. Its protein is CASYPGGRGGYTF. This chain uses TRBV6-6 with TRBJ1-2, with D uncertain. The CDR3 is 13 residues long. V was pared by 8 bases and J by 8 bases, with 18 bases between. The germline V gene has CDR1 MNHNY and CDR2 SVGAGI (reference sequence).

A single count supports this clone. The chain recombines TRBV15 with TRBJ2-7; 8 bases match TRBD2. The CDR3 contains 15 residues. Unmatched junction bases numbered 7, after V lost 6 bases and J lost 0 bases. CDR1 is LNHNV, CDR2 YYDKDF, per germline (reference sequence). CDR3 nucleotides: TGTGCCACCAGTCCGCTAGCGGGCTACTCCTACGAGCAGTACTTC. Translation: CATSPLAGYSYEQYF.

The chain is built from TRBV5-1 and TRBJ2-1; no definite D call. The CDR3 runs 14 residues. Germline lookup yields CDR1 SGHRS and CDR2 YFSETQ. V dropped 4 bases and J dropped 6 bases, with 14 bases sitting between them. The CDR3 region has the DNA TGCGCCAGCAGCCCGGGTCTAGTTCCCAATGAGCAGTTCTTC. Its protein product is CASSPGLVPNEQFF.

The chain recombines TRBV15 with TRBJ2-1, with D perhaps matching TRBD1 (7 bases). CDR3 length: 13 residues. Germline V lookup: CDR1 LNHNV, CDR2 YYDKDF (reference sequence). V was pared by 1 base and J by 10 bases, with 11 bases between. CDR3 nucleotide sequence: TGTGCCACCAGCAGAGGGACAGGAGGGGAGCAGTTCTTC. Translated, it gives CATSRGTGGEQFF.

The V gene is TRBV6-5, the J gene TRBJ2-7; tentatively, D is TRBD1 (6 bases). Germline-derived CDR1 and CDR2 are MNHEY and SVGAGI. V lost 5 bases and J 4 bases, leaving 12 bases between the germline ends. This CDR3 is built from 13 residues. The CDR3 region has the DNA TGTGCCAGCAGTCTTTCGGACAGATACGAGCAGTACTTC. Its translation: CASSLSDRYEQYF.

V is TRBV25-1 and J is TRBJ1-5; D unresolved. CDR3 length: 13 amino acids. V shed 3 bases and J shed 4 bases, with 7 bases lying between them. Per germline, CDR1 MGHDK and CDR2 SYGVNS. This CDR3 is CASSDMGNQPQHF. The CDR3 DNA is TGTGCCAGCAGTGATATGGGTAATCAGCCCCAGCATTTT.

The chain recombines TRBV4-1 with TRBJ2-7; TRBD1 or TRBD2 may be the D gene (5 bases each). CDR1 and CDR2 from the germline V gene are MGHRA and YSYEKL. V was shortened by 5 bases and J by 3 bases, with 20 bases between the two germline ends. This CDR3 is built from 16 residues. The DNA of the CDR3 is TGCGCCAGCAGCGAAGGAACCCCGGGACCGCGCTACGAGCAGTACTTC. This encodes CASSEGTPGPRYEQYF.

This chain links TRBV21-1 with TRBJ1-2; no check of the table's D call, TRBD1, against the DNA was made. TRBV21-1 is a pseudogene locus. The CDR3 is made up of 13 amino acids. CDR3 loop: CASSKTGGYGYTF. CDR3 DNA sequence: TGTGCCAGCAGCAAAACAGGGGGCTATGGCTACACCTTC.

This clone has just one count. The chain recombines TRBV5-6 with TRBJ2-2, with D possibly TRBD1 on 6 matching bases. The V and J ends lost 6 bases and 4 bases respectively, with 16 bases between them. Germline V gene data show CDR1 as SGHDT and CDR2 as YYEEEE. This CDR3 has 15 amino acids. CDR3 DNA sequence: TGTGCCAGCAAATGGCAGGGGAGTTCCACCGGGGAGCTGTTTTTT. Its translation: CASKWQGSSTGELFF.

The chain joins TRBV7-9 to TRBJ2-7; no firm D call. Trimming shortened V by 2 bases and J by 5 bases, and 4 bases separated the two germline ends. The CDR3 contains 11 residues. From germline, CDR1 is SEHNR and CDR2 FQNEAQ (reference sequence). CDR3 protein: CASSLIHEQYF. Here the CDR3 DNA reads TGTGCCAGCAGCTTAATCCACGAGCAGTACTTC.

The CDR3 nucleotides are TGTGCCAGTACCGAGCGGGGGTACACTGAAGCTTTCTTT. Its protein product is CASTERGYTEAFF. The V and J genes are TRBV19 and TRBJ1-1; TRBD1 might be the D (5 bases). Germline V lookup: CDR1 LNHDA, CDR2 SQIVND (reference sequence). V was pared by 7 bases and J by 3 bases, with 12 bases between. The length of the CDR3 is 13 residues.

The chain has TRBV2 and TRBJ1-4, with D perhaps matching TRBD1 (5 bases). Germline V gives CDR1 SNHLY, CDR2 FYNNEI. The V and J ends lost 6 bases and 0 bases respectively, with 14 bases between them. The CDR3 covers 16 residues. The CDR3 DNA is TGTGCCAGCAGGGGGGGAGGTGGAGCAACTAATGAAAAACTGTTTTTT. It codes for CASRGGGGATNEKLFF.

The chain couples TRBV7-2 to TRBJ2-7, with D possibly matching TRBD2 (6 bases). Germline-derived CDR1 and CDR2 are SGHTA and FQGNSA. V shed 5 bases and J shed 4 bases, with 9 bases lying between them. The CDR3 extends over 12 amino acids. Here the CDR3 reads CASSPDYYEQYF. CDR3 coding DNA: TGTGCCAGCAGCCCGGACTATTACGAGCAGTACTTC.